Following are 2 T cell receptor beta chains from one sample sequenced in a study of blood T cell repertoires in COVID-19. Data came from immunoSEQ multiplex PCR; TCRdb stores just in-frame clones and leaves some out. The sample holds 35,000 to 45,000 clones; approximately 85% are singletons and the top ten take over 9%. Sequencing input: peripheral blood. These receptors originate from a human donor in a cohort sampled during active COVID-19.

This sequence joins TRBV28 and TRBJ1-5; D is unresolved. The CDR3 length is 16 residues. Trimming stripped 0 bases from V and 0 bases from J, with 9 bases between. Germline-derived CDR1 and CDR2 are MDHEN and SYDVKM. The chain's CDR3 is CASSLWVDYSNQPQHF. The DNA of the CDR3 is TGTGCCAGCAGTTTATGGGTGGACTATAGCAATCAGCCCCAGCATTTT.

The chain has TRBV28 and TRBJ2-7; 8 bases are shared with TRBD1. Germline V gene sequence: CDR1 MDHEN, CDR2 SYDVKM. The CDR3 sequence is 13 residues long. The J segment lost 2 bases and the V segment lost 6 bases, leaving 3 bases of the junction unmatched. The CDR3 region is CASREGQAYEQYF. In DNA form, the CDR3 reads TGTGCCAGCAGGGAGGGACAGGCCTACGAGCAGTACTTC. Together with reference TRBV28 and TRBJ2-7, the CDR3 gives the full variable domain: DVKVTQSSRYLVKRTGEKVFLECVQDMDHENMFWYRQDPGLGLRLIYFSYDVKMKEKGDIPEGYSVSREKKERFSLILESASTNQTSMYLCASREGQAYEQYFGPGTRLTVT.